This TCR beta chain was sequenced during a study of blood T cell repertoires in COVID-19. Looking at the study overall: PBMCs, B-cell-depleted T cells, or T cells were the source of the cDNA or gDNA that made up the material.

Data came from immunoSEQ multiplex PCR; TCRdb stores just in-frame clones and leaves some out. The sample lists 200,000 to 300,000 clones, approximately 88% occurring once. The CDR3 contains 15 residues. This clonotype was sampled from a woman aged 40 to 50 who had been exposed to COVID-19. Sequencing was carried out using PBMCs or T cells enriched from blood (not recorded which). The rearrangement uses TRBV21-1 and TRBJ1-3. TRBV21-1 is a documented pseudogene. CDR3 in amino acids: CASSKPSLAGNTIYF. The DNA of the CDR3 is TGTGCCAGCAGCAAACCATCCTTAGCTGGAAACACCATATATTTT.